This T cell receptor (beta chain) was documented in a study of blood T cell repertoires in COVID-19. Study details: Acute-phase and convalescent COVID-19 samples originated in the United States, Italy and Spain.

Source study methods: Reference gene primer amplification gave nucleated cell count estimates. Some clones are missing from TCRdb's copy, which holds only in-frame ones; the method was immunoSEQ multiplex PCR. The V and J calls and clone size were taken over from that table, and D and trimming were inferred from the DNA. Among around 63,000 clones listed, just over 85% were seen once. V lost 2 bases, J lost 6 bases, and 7 bases stayed unmatched. There are 14 residues in the CDR3. Per germline, CDR1 GTSNPN and CDR2 SVGIG (reference sequence). The TCR comes from a woman over 75 with acute or convalescent COVID-19. Sequenced sample: peripheral blood. The chain is built from TRBV30 and TRBJ2-3, with TRBD2 matching over 8 bases. The CDR3, as DNA: TGTGCCTGGAGTCAGCGGGGGCCGTTGGATACGCAGTATTTT. Translation: CAWSQRGPLDTQYF. Full variable domain (remainder filled in from reference TRBV30 and TRBJ2-3): SQTIHQWPATLVQPVGSPLSLECTVEGTSNPNLYWYRQAAGRGLQLLFYSVGIGQISSEVPQNLSASRPQDRQFILSSKKLLLSDSGFYLCAWSQRGPLDTQYFGPGTRLTVL.